This TCR beta chain emerged from a study of CD8 T cell repertoires and HIV-1 epitope variants. At the level of the study: Tested: three Gag epitope families, Nef HW9 and YT9. Separate from the cultures, 1M uncultured T cells served as baseline. Study findings and constraints: Most of the nine antigen-specific clonotypes appeared cross-reactive to autologous or escape variants.

This clone has a handful of counts. Its antigen is unidentified. In germline, CDR1 is MDHEN, CDR2 SYDVKM. This CDR3 has 14 amino acids. Trimming removed 4 bases at V and 4 bases at J, with 10 bases between. Repertoires were generated with immunoSEQ multiplex PCR, while TCRdb's copy carries only in-frame clones and drops some. The profile shows approximately 5,200 clones, about 67% of them singletons. The origin of this receptor is a male donor with HIV. What was sequenced was cultured CD8+ T cells derived from PBMCs. This chain uses TRBV28 with TRBJ1-4, with unresolved D. The DNA of the CDR3 is TGTGCCAGCAGTTCGGACGGAGTTAATGAAAAACTGTTTTTT. Its translation: CASSSDGVNEKLFF.